This passage covers 22 T cell receptor beta chains from one sample sequenced in a study of shared clonotypes between healthy human individuals. TCRdb's table, derived via immunoSEQ multiplex PCR, lists solely in-frame clones and lacks some. The sample shows about 2.1 million clones, 80% to 95% of them seen only once. Naive-designated CD8 cells lacked CD45RO, were positively enriched for CCR7, and omitted terminally differentiated effector memory CD45RA+ cells. Sequencing was done on a sample of naive CD8+ T cells from PBMCs. These receptors originate from a man between 18 and 29 years old in good health. Some clones in this sample may be carry-over from other donors' samples.

About this clone: Distinct nucleotide sequences in the sample also encode this CDR3. The gene calls are TRBV7-9 and TRBJ2-7; D call uncertain. The germline gives CDR1 SEHNR, CDR2 FQNEAQ (reference sequence). The CDR3 consists of 15 residues. Between the trimmed V and J ends, which lost 1 base and 0 bases, there was a span of 10 bases. The chain's CDR3 is CASSLVREPSYEQYF. For the CDR3, the DNA is TGTGCCAGCAGCTTAGTGCGAGAGCCCTCCTACGAGCAGTACTTC.

V gene TRBV14 combines with J gene TRBJ1-2; a possible D gene is TRBD1 (5 bases). The germline V gene has CDR1 SGHDN and CDR2 FVKESK. V lost 4 bases to trimming and J lost 5 bases, with 14 bases between them. CDR3 length equals 14 residues. The DNA for the CDR3 is TGTGCCAGCAGCCTACTACAGGCTGTATATGGCTACACCTTC. It specifies CASSLLQAVYGYTF.

This sequence joins TRBV7-9 and TRBJ1-3; D remains ambiguous. The CDR3 has 12 residues. With 0 bases removed from V and 6 bases from J, the gap between germline ends came to 3 bases. Germline V gene sequence: CDR1 SEHNR, CDR2 FQNEAQ (reference sequence). Written as DNA, the CDR3 is TGTGCCAGCAGCTTAGCTCTAAACACCATATATTTT. It encodes CASSLALNTIYF.

This sequence joins TRBV5-1 and TRBJ2-2; 8 bases fit TRBD1. V trimming: 1 base; J trimming: 4 bases; junction bases outside the gene matches: 6. Germline V gene lookup returns CDR1 SGHRS and CDR2 YFSETQ. This CDR3 contains 16 residues. The chain's CDR3 is CASSLRAGGATGELFF. The CDR3 DNA sequence: TGCGCCAGCAGCTTGAGGGCAGGGGGCGCCACCGGGGAGCTGTTTTTT. The full variable domain, its missing parts supplied by reference TRBV5-1 and TRBJ2-2, is KAGVTQTPRYLIKTRGQQVTLSCSPISGHRSVSWYQQTPGQGLQFLFEYFSETQRNKGNFPGRFSGRQFSNSRSEMNVSTLELGDSALYLCASSLRAGGATGELFFGEGSRLTVL.

This rearrangement joins TRBV5-4 to TRBJ2-7; no clear D gene. Trimming took off 0 bases at V and 2 bases at J, with 9 bases between the two ends. Germline values: CDR1 SGHNT, CDR2 YYREEE (reference sequence). The CDR3 extends over 14 amino acids. As DNA, the CDR3 is TGTGCCAGCAGCTTGGGAGCCATGGCCTACGAGCAGTACTTC. Its protein product is CASSLGAMAYEQYF.

The chain couples TRBV28 to TRBJ1-5; D gene unclear. The CDR3 is 14 residues long. Germline assignment: CDR1 MDHEN and CDR2 SYDVKM. V was trimmed by 2 bases and J by 6 bases, leaving 11 bases between them. The CDR3 protein is CASSLVQSGQPQHF. The CDR3, as DNA: TGTGCCAGCAGTTTAGTACAGTCCGGTCAGCCCCAGCATTTT.

This clone was recorded only once. V usage is TRBV28 and J usage is TRBJ2-5; D remains unclear. The germline gives CDR1 MDHEN, CDR2 SYDVKM. This CDR3 has 16 residues. Trimming shortened V by 7 bases and J by 0 bases, and 18 bases separated the two germline ends. CDR3 in DNA: TGTGCCAGCATCGGGTTGACCCTAAAGTACCAAGAGACCCAGTACTTC. Amino acid sequence: CASIGLTLKYQETQYF.

The chain joins TRBV11-2 to TRBJ2-7, with D possibly TRBD1 on 6 matching bases. Germline CDR1 is SGHAT and CDR2 is FQNNGV. This CDR3 region has 12 residues. Trimming pared 5 bases from V and 11 bases from J, leaving 16 bases between. The CDR3 loop is CASSTSGALKYF. The CDR3 coding sequence is TGTGCCAGCAGCACATCAGGGGCACTCAAGTACTTC.

The chain employs TRBV6-5 and TRBJ2-5; 9 nucleotides match TRBD2. Germline values: CDR1 MNHEY, CDR2 SVGAGI. Trimming took 4 bases from V and 4 from J; bases not matched to a gene: 7. The CDR3 runs to 15 residues. Written as DNA, the CDR3 is TGTGCCAGCAGTTTATTGGCGGGAGGGGTAGAGACCCAGTACTTC. Translated: CASSLLAGGVETQYF.

The V call is TRBV7-9, the J call TRBJ1-2; D is unclear. V was shortened by 4 bases and J by 9 bases, with 6 bases between the two germline ends. There are 10 residues in the CDR3. Per germline, CDR1 SEHNR and CDR2 FQNEAQ (reference sequence). CDR3 residues: CASSWESYTF. The CDR3 nucleotides are TGTGCCAGCAGCTGGGAAAGCTACACCTTC.

This rearrangement joins TRBV7-9 to TRBJ2-1; TRBD1 aligns across 9 bases. The CDR3 spans 15 residues. Germline V gives CDR1 SEHNR, CDR2 FQNEAQ (reference sequence). The ends lost 1 base at V and 3 bases at J; junction bases unmatched: 1. The chain's CDR3 is CASSLGTGVYNEQFF. Written as DNA, the CDR3 is TGTGCCAGCAGCTTAGGGACAGGGGTCTACAATGAGCAGTTCTTC. Complete variable domain (other parts from reference TRBV7-9 and TRBJ2-1): DTGVSQNPRHKITKRGQNVTFRCDPISEHNRLYWYRQTLGQGPEFLTYFQNEAQLEKSRLLSDRFSAERPKGSFSTLEIQRTEQGDSAMYLCASSLGTGVYNEQFFGPGTRLTVL.

The chain combines TRBV28 with TRBJ2-7; TRBD2 agrees at 13 bases. Germline V gene lookup returns CDR1 MDHEN and CDR2 SYDVKM. V dropped 5 bases and J dropped 2; count of bases not matched to a gene: 6. CDR3 length: 16 amino acids. CDR3: CASSQTSGRAPYEQYF. Here the CDR3 DNA reads TGTGCCAGCAGTCAAACTAGCGGGAGGGCTCCCTACGAGCAGTACTTC.

The chain joins TRBV5-4 to TRBJ1-4; D is unresolved. V was cut by 0 bases and J by 8 bases, with 8 bases left in between. CDR1 SGHNT and CDR2 YYREEE come from the germline V gene (reference sequence). This CDR3 is built from 13 residues. The CDR3 sequence: CASSLAYGEKLFF. CDR3 sequence (DNA): TGTGCCAGCAGCTTGGCCTATGGGGAAAAACTGTTTTTT.

The chain employs TRBV9 and TRBJ2-7; D perhaps matches TRBD1 (6 bases). The CDR3 extends over 16 amino acids. With 4 bases removed from V and 2 bases from J, the gap between germline ends came to 19 bases. Germline values: CDR1 SGDLS, CDR2 YYNGEE. CDR3 region: CASSPGGWTEAYEQYF. Here the CDR3 DNA reads TGTGCCAGCAGCCCAGGTGGGTGGACAGAGGCCTACGAGCAGTACTTC. Using reference TRBV9 and TRBJ2-7 for the parts outside the CDR3, the full variable domain is DSGVTQTPKHLITATGQRVTLRCSPRSGDLSVYWYQQSLDQGLQFLIQYYNGEERAKGNILERFSAQQFPDLHSELNLSSLELGDSALYFCASSPGGWTEAYEQYFGPGTRLTVT.

As regards this clone: Within the sample, other DNA sequences also encode this same CDR3. The chain uses TRBV6-5 and TRBJ2-5; no clear D. Germline CDR1 and CDR2: MNHEY and SVGAGI. The CDR3 runs to 14 residues. Trimming took 2 bases from V and 5 from J, leaving 12 bases between them. The CDR3 sequence is CASSYPGPGETQYF. Here the CDR3 DNA reads TGTGCCAGCAGTTACCCCGGGCCCGGGGAGACCCAGTACTTC.

V usage is TRBV7-9 and J usage is TRBJ1-2; weak D call: TRBD1 (6 bases). Trimming left V 6 bases short and J 3 bases short, with 20 bases between. Germline CDR1 and CDR2: SEHNR and FQNEAQ (reference sequence). The CDR3 runs to 16 residues. This CDR3 is CASSYRDQGLHYGYTF. DNA of the CDR3: TGTGCCAGCAGTTACCGGGACCAGGGGCTACACTATGGCTACACCTTC.

The chain carries TRBV7-9 and TRBJ1-1; D is ambiguous. The CDR3 is 17 amino acids. Germline assignment: CDR1 SEHNR and CDR2 FQNEAQ (reference sequence). V gave up 0 bases and J gave up 0 bases, with 14 bases separating them. The CDR3 here is CASSLARSQLMNTEAFF. DNA of the CDR3: TGTGCCAGCAGCTTAGCGAGGAGTCAGCTCATGAACACTGAAGCTTTCTTT.

This clone was seen only once. The chain's CDR3 is CASRGSSSGEQYF. CDR3 coding DNA: TGTGCCAGCAGGGGAAGCAGCTCGGGCGAGCAGTACTTC. The gene calls are TRBV11-2 and TRBJ2-7; D unresolved. The length of the CDR3 is 13 residues. Germline V gene lookup returns CDR1 SGHAT and CDR2 FQNNGV. The V end was cut by 6 bases, the J end by 6 bases, with 15 bases between.

This sequence joins TRBV27 and TRBJ2-7; D possibly corresponds to TRBD1 (6 bases). V lost 3 bases and J lost 6, with 15 bases in between. CDR3 length: 14 amino acids. CDR1 and CDR2 from the germline V gene are MNHEY and SMNVEV (reference sequence). CDR3 in amino acids: CASSFFPGTSEQYF. The CDR3 DNA reads as TGTGCCAGCAGTTTCTTCCCCGGGACATCCGAGCAGTACTTC.

The chain joins TRBV2 to TRBJ2-1; 9 bases are shared with TRBD1. This CDR3 contains 12 residues. The ends lost 8 bases at V and 9 bases at J; junction bases unmatched: 5. Germline CDR1 SNHLY, CDR2 FYNNEI. The CDR3 nucleotides read TGTGCCAGCCAGGGACAGGGATTTGAGCAGTTCTTC. It specifies CASQGQGFEQFF.

The J gene is TRBJ2-3, the V gene TRBV6-5, with a weak D call TRBD2 (5 bases). The CDR3 covers 13 residues. Trimming left V 8 bases short and J 4 bases short, with 13 bases between. Germline V gene data show CDR1 as MNHEY and CDR2 as SVGAGI. CDR3 bases: TGTGCCAGCGCACCTAGCCTCCCAGATACGCAGTATTTT. Translating it yields CASAPSLPDTQYF.

CDR3 protein: CASSYGAATEAFF. CDR3 DNA sequence: TGTGCCAGCAGTTACGGAGCAGCCACTGAAGCTTTCTTT. The V call is TRBV6-5, the J call TRBJ1-1, with D uncertain. The CDR3 loop spans 13 amino acids. V gave up 2 bases and J gave up 4 bases, with 8 bases separating them. Germline loops: CDR1 MNHEY, CDR2 SVGAGI.